The clone carrying this TCR beta chain occurred once. Its target is not known. A junction end diverges from the germline sequence, so it may reflect a read error. The data belong to a study of OX40 agonist ivuxolimab in advanced cancers. Study overall: While on treatment, patients had intravenous ivuxolimab at 0.01 to 10 mg/kg every 2 weeks. The dose-escalation group included hepatocellular carcinoma, melanoma, renal cell carcinoma and head and neck cancer.

Germline CDR1 and CDR2: SGHTA and FQGNSA. This CDR3 is built from 14 residues. Study-wide results and limits: At 0.1 to 3.0 mg/kg, clonal expansion of CD4+ and CD8+ blood T cells had occurred by week 6. Mean expanded clone counts were higher in CD8+ than CD4+ T cells.

Sequencing was performed with immunoSEQ multiplex PCR; in TCRdb, only in-frame clones are kept and a portion is missing. This table holds 55,000 to 80,000 clones, roughly 83% found once. The chain couples TRBV7-2 to TRBJ2-7; maybe TRBD1 (6 bases). Sequences were derived from CD4+ or CD8+ T cells sorted from blood, sampled in a trial of the OX40 agonist ivuxolimab. The receptor comes from an adult with an advanced solid tumor such as melanoma, head and neck, liver or kidney cancer. CDR3 loop: CASSLVLGSPGANF. For the CDR3, the DNA is TGTGCCAGCAGCTTAGTTTTAGGATCCCCAGGGGCGAACTTC. Full variable domain (outside the CDR3, taken from reference TRBV7-2 and TRBJ2-7): GAGVSQSPSNKVTEKGKDVELRCDPISGHTALYWYRQSLGQGLEFLIYFQGNSAPDKSGLPSDRFSAERTGGSVSTLTIQRTQQEDSAVYLCASSLVLGSPGANFGPGTRLTVT.